These T cell receptor delta chains were read from a single sample in a study of gammadelta T cells in human blood. TCRdb reprocessed the RT-PCR reads using CATT. The table has roughly 800 delta-chain clones, roughly 36% seen once; the top ten hold less than 25%. The sample taken for sequencing was Vgamma9Vdelta2 gamma-delta T cells from infant blood. These receptors came from a human donor. CDR3s include the opening cysteine and the closing phenylalanine or tryptophan. D genes are given only for firm matches. Clone size appears in some rows only: once, few, many, or a class for an expanded clone.

clone size,J gene,D gene,V gene,CDR3 protein,CDR3 DNA
large,TRDJ3,NA,TRDV2,CACDTVGTSSWDTRQMFF,TGTGCCTGTGACACCGTGGGGACTAGCTCCTGGGACACCCGACAGATGTTTTTC
large,TRDJ2,TRDD3,TRDV2,CACDLLGDTAQLFF,TGTGCCTGTGACTTACTGGGGGATACAGCACAACTCTTCTTT
hyperexpanded,TRDJ3,TRDD3,TRDV2,CACDPVLGDTLNSWDTRQMFF,TGTGCCTGTGACCCCGTACTGGGGGATACGCTAAACTCCTGGGACACCCGACAGATGTTTTTC
medium-sized,TRDJ1,NA,TRDV2,CACGGFPTDKLIF,TGTGCCTGTGGGGGATTTCCCACCGATAAACTCATCTTT
medium-sized,TRDJ2,TRDD3,TRDV2,CACDLLGDTRTAQLFF,TGTGCCTGTGATTTACTGGGGGATACGCGGACAGCACAACTCTTCTTT
large,TRDJ3,TRDD3,TRDV2,CACDILGDNNWDTRQMFF,TGTGCCTGTGACATACTGGGGGATAATAACTGGGACACCCGACAGATGTTTTTC
large,TRDJ3,TRDD3,TRDV2,CACDTNWGISSSWDTRQMFF,TGTGCCTGTGACACCAACTGGGGGATAAGTAGCTCCTGGGACACCCGACAGATGTTTTTC
large,TRDJ3,TRDD3,TRDV2,CACDTWGTTSSWDTRQMFF,TGTGCCTGTGACACCTGGGGGACGACTAGCTCCTGGGACACCCGACAGATGTTTTTC
large,TRDJ1,NA,TRDV2,CACDLAGSQYTDKLIF,TGTGCCTGTGACCTGGCGGGGAGTCAGTACACCGATAAACTCATCTTT
large,TRDJ2,NA,TRDV2,CACDTWDLTAQLFF,TGTGCCTGTGACACCTGGGACTTGACAGCACAACTCTTCTTT
large,TRDJ2,TRDD3,TRDV2,CACDTWGIAQLFF,TGTGCCTGTGACACCTGGGGGATAGCACAACTCTTCTTT
large,TRDJ1,TRDD3,TRDV2,CACDTARTGGYASDKLIF,TGTGCCTGTGACACCGCACGGACTGGGGGATACGCCTCCGATAAACTCATCTTT
large,TRDJ3,TRDD3,TRDV2,CACDSTGGYSWDTRQMFF,TGTGCCTGTGACAGTACTGGGGGATACTCCTGGGACACCCGACAGATGTTTTTC
medium-sized,TRDJ1,TRDD3,TRDV2,CACDTKLGDASTDKLIF,TGTGCCTGTGACACGAAACTGGGGGACGCCAGCACCGATAAACTCATCTTT
large,TRDJ1,TRDD3,TRDV2,CACDTLLGAPYTDKLIF,TGTGCCTGTGACACGTTACTGGGGGCACCTTACACCGATAAACTCATCTTT
medium-sized,TRDJ3,TRDD3,TRDV2,CACDPVLGDTSSWDTRQMFF,TGTGCCTGTGATCCGGTACTGGGGGATACGAGCTCCTGGGACACCCGACAGATGTTTTTC
large,TRDJ2,NA,TRDV2,CACDTWGTAQLFF,TGTGCCTGTGACACCTGGGGGACAGCACAACTCTTCTTT
large,TRDJ2,NA,TRDV2,CACDTGRGVRGTAQLFF,TGTGCCTGTGACACCGGTCGCGGGGTCCGGGGGACAGCACAACTCTTCTTT
large,TRDJ3,NA,TRDV2,CACDTVGGSWDTRQMFF,TGTGCCTGTGACACCGTGGGGGGCTCCTGGGACACCCGACAGATGTTTTTC
large,TRDJ3,TRDD3,TRDV2,CACDTAGGNWGIRSWDTRQMFF,TGTGCCTGTGACACCGCAGGAGGGAACTGGGGGATAAGGTCCTGGGACACCCGACAGATGTTTTTC
large,TRDJ1,TRDD3,TRDV2,CACFSLLGDNSYTDKLIF,TGTGCCTGTTTTTCTCTACTGGGGGACAACTCCTACACCGATAAACTCATCTTT
medium-sized,TRDJ3,NA,TRDV2,CACDTLLGDSWDTRQMFF,TGTGCCTGTGACACGTTGCTGGGAGACTCCTGGGACACCCGACAGATGTTTTTC
large,TRDJ3,TRDD3,TRDV2,CACDTSTGTGGPSSWDTRQMFF,TGTGCCTGTGACACCTCGACGGGGACTGGGGGCCCCAGCTCCTGGGACACCCGACAGATGTTTTTC
medium-sized,TRDJ3,TRDD3,TRDV2,CACVGIQSSWDTRQMFF,TGTGCCTGTGTCGGGATACAAAGCTCCTGGGACACCCGACAGATGTTTTTC
few,TRDJ1,TRDD3,TRAV29/DV5,CAASAVPNWGFRYTDKLIF,TGTGCAGCAAGCGCGGTCCCCAACTGGGGGTTCCGGTACACCGATAAACTCATCTTT
large,TRDJ3,TRDD3,TRDV2,CACDFRRLGAASSWDTRQMFF,TGTGCCTGTGACTTCCGCCGGCTGGGGGCCGCGAGCTCCTGGGACACCCGACAGATGTTTTTC
NA,TRDJ3,TRDD3,TRDV2,CACDVLGDTRQMFF,TGTGCCTGTGACGTACTGGGGGATACCCGACAGATGTTTTTC
medium-sized,TRDJ3,NA,TRDV2,CACDGISDWDTRQMFF,TGTGCCTGTGACGGGATTTCTGACTGGGACACCCGACAGATGTTTTTC
large,TRDJ1,TRDD3,TRDV2,CACDYLLGDTDKLIF,TGTGCCTGTGATTACCTACTGGGGGACACCGATAAACTCATCTTT
large,TRDJ2,TRDD3,TRDV2,CACDTWGIPQLFF,TGTGCCTGTGACACCTGGGGGATACCACAACTCTTCTTT
medium-sized,TRDJ3,TRDD3,TRDV2,CACDTLTGGPSSWDTRQMFF,TGTGCCTGTGACACCCTTACTGGGGGACCGAGCTCCTGGGACACCCGACAGATGTTTTTC
large,TRDJ2,NA,TRDV2,CACDNLGTIGLTAQLFF,TGTGCCTGTGACAATCTGGGGACCATAGGTCTGACAGCACAACTCTTCTTT
NA,TRDJ1,TRDD3,TRDV2,CACDTSTGTGGYTDKLIF,TGTGCCTGTGACACCTCGACGGGGACTGGGGGATACACCGATAAACTCATCTTT
medium-sized,TRDJ3,NA,TRDV2,CACATRSSWDTRQMFF,TGTGCCTGTGCTACCCGCAGCTCCTGGGACACCCGACAGATGTTTTTC
large,TRDJ3,TRDD3,TRDV2,CACDTWGIDSSWDTRQMFF,TGTGCCTGTGACACCTGGGGGATTGACAGCTCCTGGGACACCCGACAGATGTTTTTC
large,TRDJ3,TRDD3,TRDV2,CACDDVLGASSWDTRQMFF,TGTGCCTGTGACGACGTACTGGGGGCAAGCTCCTGGGACACCCGACAGATGTTTTTC
large,TRDJ3,TRDD3,TRDV2,CACDLLGDLSWDTRQMFF,TGTGCCTGTGACCTACTGGGGGATCTCTCCTGGGACACCCGACAGATGTTTTTC
large,TRDJ3,NA,TRDV2,CACDTLGGPVSWDTRQMFF,TGTGCCTGTGACACGTTGGGGGGGCCGGTCTCCTGGGACACCCGACAGATGTTTTTC
large,TRDJ3,TRDD3,TRDV2,CACDWGSSWDTRQMFF,TGTGCCTGTGACTGGGGGAGCTCCTGGGACACCCGACAGATGTTTTTC
large,TRDJ3,TRDD3,TRDV2,CACDTVVGDTRSWDTRQMFF,TGTGCCTGTGACACCGTGGTGGGGGATACAAGGTCCTGGGACACCCGACAGATGTTTTTC
large,TRDJ3,NA,TRDV2,CACDSMSSWDTRQMFF,TGTGCCTGTGACAGTATGAGCTCCTGGGACACCCGACAGATGTTTTTC
large,TRDJ3,TRDD3,TRDV2,CACDLLGDPAWDTRQMFF,TGTGCCTGTGACCTCCTGGGGGACCCAGCCTGGGACACCCGACAGATGTTTTTC
large,TRDJ1,TRDD3,TRDV2,CACDTGGYDKLIF,TGTGCCTGTGACACTGGGGGATACGATAAACTCATCTTT
large,TRDJ1,TRDD3,TRDV2,CACDRLHTLGDTQTDKLIF,TGTGCCTGTGACCGACTCCATACTCTGGGGGATACGCAGACCGATAAACTCATCTTT
large,TRDJ3,TRDD3,TRDV2,CACDVLGPWDTRQMFF,TGTGCCTGTGACGTACTGGGGCCCTGGGACACCCGACAGATGTTTTTC
large,TRDJ3,NA,TRDV2,CACDTWDTRQMFF,TGTGCCTGTGACACCTGGGACACCCGACAGATGTTTTTC
large,TRDJ2,TRDD3,TRDV2,CACDILGDRTAQLFF,TGTGCCTGTGACATCTTGGGGGATAGGACAGCACAACTCTTCTTT
hyperexpanded,TRDJ3,NA,TRDV2,CACDSAGTRSWDTRQMFF,TGTGCCTGTGACTCCGCGGGTACGCGCTCCTGGGACACCCGACAGATGTTTTTC